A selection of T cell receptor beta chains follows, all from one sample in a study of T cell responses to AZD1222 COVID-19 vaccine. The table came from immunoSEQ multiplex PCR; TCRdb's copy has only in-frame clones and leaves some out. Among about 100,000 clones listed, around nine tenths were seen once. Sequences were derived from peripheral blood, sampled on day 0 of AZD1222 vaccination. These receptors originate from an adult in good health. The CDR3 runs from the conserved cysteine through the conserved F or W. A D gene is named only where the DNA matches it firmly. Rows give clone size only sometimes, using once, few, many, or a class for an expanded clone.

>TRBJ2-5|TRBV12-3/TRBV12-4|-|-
CASSFSGLETQYF
TGTGCCAGCAGTTTTTCCGGGCTAGAGACCCAGTACTTC
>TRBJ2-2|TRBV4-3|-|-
CASSQDISGIGELFF
TGCGCCAGCAGCCAAGATATATCAGGGATCGGGGAGCTGTTTTTT
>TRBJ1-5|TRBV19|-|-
CASSVGGGQPQHF
TGTGCCAGTAGCGTTGGAGGGGGACAGCCCCAGCATTTT
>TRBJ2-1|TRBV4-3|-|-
CASSQATMDEQFF
TGCGCCAGCAGCCAAGCGACCATGGATGAGCAGTTCTTC
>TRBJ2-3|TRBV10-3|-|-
CAITRASTQYF
TGTGCCATCACACGGGCCTCCACGCAGTATTTT
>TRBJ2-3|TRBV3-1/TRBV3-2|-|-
CASSQNPDTQYF
TGTGCCAGCAGCCAGAACCCAGATACGCAGTATTTT
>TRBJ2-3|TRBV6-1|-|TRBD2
CASSEGAVAGGITDTQYF
TGTGCCAGCAGTGAAGGCGCGGTAGCGGGAGGCATCACAGATACGCAGTATTTT
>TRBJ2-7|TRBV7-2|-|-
CASSSRGVPREQYF
TGTGCCAGCAGCTCGAGGGGGGTACCGCGCGAGCAGTACTTC
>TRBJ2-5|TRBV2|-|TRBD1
CASSWGQGVGETQYF
TGTGCCAGCAGTTGGGGACAGGGGGTGGGTGAGACCCAGTACTTC
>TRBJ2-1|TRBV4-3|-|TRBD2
CASSQLAGVENEQFF
TGCGCCAGCAGCCAACTAGCGGGAGTCGAGAATGAGCAGTTCTTC
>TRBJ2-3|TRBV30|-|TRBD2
CAWSEGLAGITDTQYF
TGTGCCTGGAGTGAGGGACTAGCGGGCATCACAGATACGCAGTATTTT
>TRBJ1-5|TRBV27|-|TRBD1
CASSLFQGAYQPQHF
TGTGCCAGCAGTTTATTTCAGGGGGCCTATCAGCCCCAGCATTTT
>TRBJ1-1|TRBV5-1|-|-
CASSYFQGNTEAFF
TGTGCCAGCAGCTACTTCCAGGGTAACACTGAAGCTTTCTTT
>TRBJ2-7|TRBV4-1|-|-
CASSQDSGLSSYEQYF
TGCGCCAGCAGCCAAGATAGCGGACTCTCCTCCTACGAGCAGTACTTC
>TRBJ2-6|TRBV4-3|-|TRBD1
CASSHMRGQGNGANVLTF
TGCGCCAGCAGCCATATGAGGGGACAGGGTAATGGGGCCAACGTCCTGACTTTC
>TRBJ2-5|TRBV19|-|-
CASSTGTDQETQYF
TGTGCCAGTAGTACCGGGACGGATCAAGAGACCCAGTACTTC
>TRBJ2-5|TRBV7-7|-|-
CASSPPTPTGQETQYF
TGTGCTAGCAGCCCCCCAACCCCCACGGGCCAAGAGACCCAGTACTTC
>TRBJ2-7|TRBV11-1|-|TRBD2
CASSLLGGGSSYEQYF
TGTGCCAGCAGCTTACTGGGCGGGGGGAGCTCCTACGAGCAGTACTTC
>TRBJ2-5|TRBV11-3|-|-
CASSNRDPVGTQYF
TGTGCCAGCAGCAACCGGGATCCTGTCGGGACCCAGTACTTC
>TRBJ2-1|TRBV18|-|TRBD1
CASSPGTGTYNEQFF
TGTGCCAGCTCCCCCGGGACAGGGACCTACAATGAGCAGTTCTTC
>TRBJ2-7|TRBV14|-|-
CASSQRGGRAYEQYF
TGTGCCAGCAGCCAGAGGGGGGGGCGTGCGTACGAGCAGTACTTC
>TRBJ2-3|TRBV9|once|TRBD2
CASSTTTGGADTQYF
TGTGCCAGCAGCACCACGACCGGGGGGGCGGATACGCAGTATTTT